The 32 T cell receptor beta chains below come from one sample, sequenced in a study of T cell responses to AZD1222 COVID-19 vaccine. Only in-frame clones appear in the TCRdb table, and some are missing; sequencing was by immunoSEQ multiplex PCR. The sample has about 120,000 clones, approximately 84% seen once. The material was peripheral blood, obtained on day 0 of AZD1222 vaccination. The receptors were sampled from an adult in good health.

The CDR3 here is CASSEVLGLAEAFF. The CDR3 nucleotides read TGTGCCAGCAGTGAAGTGTTAGGGCTGGCTGAAGCTTTCTTT. The V call is TRBV2, the J call TRBJ1-1; D is ambiguous. V gave up 1 base and J gave up 6 bases, with 12 bases separating them. The CDR3 sequence is 14 residues long. Germline CDR1 SNHLY, CDR2 FYNNEI. Variable domain in full (rest from reference TRBV2 and TRBJ1-1): EPEVTQTPSHQVTQMGQEVILRCVPISNHLYFYWYRQILGQKVEFLVSFYNNEISEKSEIFDDQFSVERPDGSNFTLKIRSTKLEDSAMYFCASSEVLGLAEAFFGQGTRLTVV.

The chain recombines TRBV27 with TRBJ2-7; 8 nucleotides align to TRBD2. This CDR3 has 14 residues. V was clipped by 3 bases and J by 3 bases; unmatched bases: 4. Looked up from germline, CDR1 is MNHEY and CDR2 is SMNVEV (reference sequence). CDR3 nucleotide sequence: TGTGCCAGCAGTTTGACTGGGACTAGCTACGAGCAGTACTTC. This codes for CASSLTGTSYEQYF.

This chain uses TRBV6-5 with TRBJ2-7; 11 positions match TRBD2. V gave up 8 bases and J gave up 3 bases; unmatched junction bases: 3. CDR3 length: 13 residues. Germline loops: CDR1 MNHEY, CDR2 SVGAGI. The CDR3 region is CASVTSGDYEQYF. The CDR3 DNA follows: TGTGCCAGCGTGACTAGCGGGGACTACGAGCAGTACTTC.

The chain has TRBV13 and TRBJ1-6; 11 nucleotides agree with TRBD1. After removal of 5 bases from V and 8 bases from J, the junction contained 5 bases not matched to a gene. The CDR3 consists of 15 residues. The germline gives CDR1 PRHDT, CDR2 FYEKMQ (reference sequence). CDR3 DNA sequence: TGTGCCAGCAGCGGACCGGGACAGGGGGATTCACCCCTCCACTTT. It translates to CASSGPGQGDSPLHF. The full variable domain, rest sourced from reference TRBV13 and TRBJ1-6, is AAGVIQSPRHLIKEKRETATLKCYPIPRHDTVYWYQQGPGQDPQFLISFYEKMQSDKGSIPDRFSAQQFSDYHSELNMSSLELGDSALYFCASSGPGQGDSPLHFGNGTRLTVT.

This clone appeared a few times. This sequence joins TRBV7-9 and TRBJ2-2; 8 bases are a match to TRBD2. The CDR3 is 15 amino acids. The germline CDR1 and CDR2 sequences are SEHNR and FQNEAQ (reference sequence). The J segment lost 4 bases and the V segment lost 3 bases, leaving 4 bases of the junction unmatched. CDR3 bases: TGTGCCAGCAGCTTGTCGGGGGGGAGCACCGGGGAGCTGTTTTTT. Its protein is CASSLSGGSTGELFF. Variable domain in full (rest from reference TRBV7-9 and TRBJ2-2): DTGVSQNPRHKITKRGQNVTFRCDPISEHNRLYWYRQTLGQGPEFLTYFQNEAQLEKSRLLSDRFSAERPKGSFSTLEIQRTEQGDSAMYLCASSLSGGSTGELFFGEGSRLTVL.

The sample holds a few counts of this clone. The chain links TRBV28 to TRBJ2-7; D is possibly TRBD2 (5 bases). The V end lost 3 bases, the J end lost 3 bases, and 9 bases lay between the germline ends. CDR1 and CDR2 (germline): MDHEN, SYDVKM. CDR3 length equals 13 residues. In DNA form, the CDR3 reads TGTGCCAGCAGTTTTAACGGGGACTACGAGCAGTACTTC. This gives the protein CASSFNGDYEQYF.

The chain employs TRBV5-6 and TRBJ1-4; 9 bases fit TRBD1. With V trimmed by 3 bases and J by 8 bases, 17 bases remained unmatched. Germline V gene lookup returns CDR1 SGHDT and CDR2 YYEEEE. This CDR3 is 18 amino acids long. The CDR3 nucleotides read TGTGCCAGCAGCTCGTGGCCCGGGACAGGGATCGGCAAAGAAAAACTGTTTTTT. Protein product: CASSSWPGTGIGKEKLFF.

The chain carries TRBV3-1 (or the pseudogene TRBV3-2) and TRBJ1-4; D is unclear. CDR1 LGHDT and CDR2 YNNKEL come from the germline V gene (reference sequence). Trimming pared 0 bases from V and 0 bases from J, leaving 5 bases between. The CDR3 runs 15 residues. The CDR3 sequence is CASSQEGTTNEKLFF. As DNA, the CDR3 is TGTGCCAGCAGCCAAGAGGGGACAACTAATGAAAAACTGTTTTTT.

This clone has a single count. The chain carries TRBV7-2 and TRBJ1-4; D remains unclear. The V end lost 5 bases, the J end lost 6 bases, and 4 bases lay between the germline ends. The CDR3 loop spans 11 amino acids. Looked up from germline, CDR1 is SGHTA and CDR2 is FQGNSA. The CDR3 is CASSKYEKLFF. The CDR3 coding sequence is TGTGCCAGCAGCAAATATGAAAAACTGTTTTTT.

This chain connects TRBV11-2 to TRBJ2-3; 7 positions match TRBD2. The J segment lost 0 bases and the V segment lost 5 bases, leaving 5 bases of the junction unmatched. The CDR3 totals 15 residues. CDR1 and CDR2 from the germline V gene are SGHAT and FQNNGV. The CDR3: CASSLLARSTDTQYF. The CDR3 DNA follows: TGTGCCAGCAGCCTACTAGCGAGGAGCACAGATACGCAGTATTTT.

The CDR3 sequence: CASAFRWTVSGNTIYF. The CDR3 region has the DNA TGTGCCAGCGCGTTTAGATGGACGGTCTCTGGAAACACCATATATTTT. This rearrangement joins TRBV28 to TRBJ1-3; no clear D. The CDR3 runs 16 residues. The germline V and J ends were trimmed by 8 bases and 0 bases, with 17 bases remaining between them. Germline V gene sequence: CDR1 MDHEN, CDR2 SYDVKM.

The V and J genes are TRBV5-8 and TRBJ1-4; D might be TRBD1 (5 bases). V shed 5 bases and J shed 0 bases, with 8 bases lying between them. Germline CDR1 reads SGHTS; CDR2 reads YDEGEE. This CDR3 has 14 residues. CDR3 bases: TGTGCCAGCAGGACAGCGACAACTAATGAAAAACTGTTTTTT. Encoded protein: CASRTATTNEKLFF.

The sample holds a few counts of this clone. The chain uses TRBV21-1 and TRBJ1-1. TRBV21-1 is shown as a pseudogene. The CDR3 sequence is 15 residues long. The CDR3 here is CASSKAPGCNTEAFF. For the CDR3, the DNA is TGTGCCAGCAGCAAAGCGCCGGGTTGTAACACTGAAGCTTTCTTT.

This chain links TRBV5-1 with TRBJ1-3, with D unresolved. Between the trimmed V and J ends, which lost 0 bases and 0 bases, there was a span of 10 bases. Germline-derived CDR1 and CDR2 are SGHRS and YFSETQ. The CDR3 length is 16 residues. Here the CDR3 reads CASSLGTSSSGNTIYF. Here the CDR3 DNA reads TGCGCCAGCAGCTTGGGGACCTCCAGCTCTGGAAACACCATATATTTT.

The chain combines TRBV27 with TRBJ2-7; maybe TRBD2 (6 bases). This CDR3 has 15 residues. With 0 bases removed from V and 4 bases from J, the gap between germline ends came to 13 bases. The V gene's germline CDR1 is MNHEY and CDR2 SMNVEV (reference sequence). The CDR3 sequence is CASSLSVGGTYEQYF. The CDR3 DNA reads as TGTGCCAGCAGTTTATCTGTCGGCGGGACGTACGAGCAGTACTTC.

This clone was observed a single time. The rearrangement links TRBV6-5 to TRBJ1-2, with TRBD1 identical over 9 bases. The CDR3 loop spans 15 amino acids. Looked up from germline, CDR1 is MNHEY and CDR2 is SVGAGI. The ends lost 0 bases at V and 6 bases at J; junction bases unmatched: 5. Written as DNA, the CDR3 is TGTGCCAGCAGTTACTCGGGGGACAGGGAAAATGGCTACACCTTC. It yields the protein CASSYSGDRENGYTF.

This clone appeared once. The CDR3 nucleotides read TGTGCCAGCGGCCTGGGAGATGATCGCCACACCTTC. Translating gives CASGLGDDRHTF. The chain couples TRBV28 to TRBJ1-2; D unclear. CDR1 and CDR2 from the germline V gene are MDHEN and SYDVKM. Trimming pared 8 bases from V and 12 bases from J, leaving 19 bases between. The CDR3 covers 12 residues.

CDR3 sequence reads: CASSNQPQHF. CDR3 bases: TGTGCCAGTTCTAATCAGCCCCAGCATTTT. This sequence joins TRBV6-4 and TRBJ1-5; D is ambiguous. The CDR3 is 10 residues long. Germline loops: CDR1 MRHNA, CDR2 SNTAGT. V gave up 9 bases and J gave up 4 bases, with 4 bases separating them.

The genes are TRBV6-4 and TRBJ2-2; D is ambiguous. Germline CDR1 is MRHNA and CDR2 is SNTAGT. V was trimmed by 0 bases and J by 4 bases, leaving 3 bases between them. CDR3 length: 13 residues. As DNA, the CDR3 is TGTGCCAGCAGTGACTCGGGCACCGGGGAGCTGTTTTTT. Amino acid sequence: CASSDSGTGELFF.

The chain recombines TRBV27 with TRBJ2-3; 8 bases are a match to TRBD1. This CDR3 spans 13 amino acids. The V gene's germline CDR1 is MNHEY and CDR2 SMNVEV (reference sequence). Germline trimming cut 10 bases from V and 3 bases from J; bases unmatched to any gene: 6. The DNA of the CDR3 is TGTGCCATCTCCAGGGGGCAAACAGATACGCAGTATTTT. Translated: CAISRGQTDTQYF.

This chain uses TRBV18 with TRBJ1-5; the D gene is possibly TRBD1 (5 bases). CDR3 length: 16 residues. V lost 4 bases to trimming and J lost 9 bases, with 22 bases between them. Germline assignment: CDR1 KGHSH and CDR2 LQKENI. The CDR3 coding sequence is TGTGCCAGCTCACGTCGGGGGAGGGAAAAACGAGCGCCCCAGCATTTT. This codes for CASSRRGREKRAPQHF. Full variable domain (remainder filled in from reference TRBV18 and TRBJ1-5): NAGVMQNPRHLVRRRGQEARLRCSPMKGHSHVYWYRQLPEEGLKFMVYLQKENIIDESGMPKERFSAEFPKEGPSILRIQQVVRGDSAAYFCASSRRGREKRAPQHFGDGTRLSIL.

This CDR3 is CASSYSSSGISYEQYF. CDR3 nucleotides: TGTGCCAGCAGTTACTCGTCTAGCGGGATTTCATACGAGCAGTACTTC. The chain recombines TRBV6-5 with TRBJ2-7; TRBD2 matches at 9 bases. The CDR3 runs to 16 residues. Germline assignment: CDR1 MNHEY and CDR2 SVGAGI. J lost 4 bases, V lost 0 bases, and 7 bases had no gene match.

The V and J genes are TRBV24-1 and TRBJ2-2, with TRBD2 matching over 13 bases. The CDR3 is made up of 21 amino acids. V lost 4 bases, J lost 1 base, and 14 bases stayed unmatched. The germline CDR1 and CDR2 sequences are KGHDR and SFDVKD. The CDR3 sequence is CATSELGLAGVRTLNTGELFF. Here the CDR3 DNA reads TGTGCCACCAGTGAGTTAGGACTAGCGGGAGTAAGGACTCTGAACACCGGGGAGCTGTTTTTT.

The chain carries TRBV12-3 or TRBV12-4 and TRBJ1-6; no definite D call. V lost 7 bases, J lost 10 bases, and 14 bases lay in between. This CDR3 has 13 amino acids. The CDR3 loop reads CASTKRVNSPLHF. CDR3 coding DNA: TGTGCCAGCACCAAAAGGGTGAACTCACCCCTCCACTTT.

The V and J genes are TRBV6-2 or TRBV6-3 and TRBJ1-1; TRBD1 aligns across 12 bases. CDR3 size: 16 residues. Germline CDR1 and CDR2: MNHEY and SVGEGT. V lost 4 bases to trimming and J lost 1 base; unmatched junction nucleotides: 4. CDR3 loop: CASSSGTGGANTEAFF. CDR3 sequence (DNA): TGTGCCAGCAGTTCCGGGACAGGGGGCGCGAACACTGAAGCTTTCTTT.

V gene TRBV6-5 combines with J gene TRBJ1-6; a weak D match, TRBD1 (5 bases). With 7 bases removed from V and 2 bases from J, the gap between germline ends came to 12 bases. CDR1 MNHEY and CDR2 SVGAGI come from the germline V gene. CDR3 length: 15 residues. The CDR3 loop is CASTLGVTYNSPLHF. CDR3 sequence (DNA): TGTGCCAGCACCCTGGGGGTCACCTATAATTCACCCCTCCACTTT.

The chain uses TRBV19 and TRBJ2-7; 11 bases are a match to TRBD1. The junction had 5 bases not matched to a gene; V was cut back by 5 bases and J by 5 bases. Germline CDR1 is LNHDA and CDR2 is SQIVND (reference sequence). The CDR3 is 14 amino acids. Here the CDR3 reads CASSAGQGANEQYF. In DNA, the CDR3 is TGTGCCAGTAGTGCCGGACAGGGGGCCAACGAGCAGTACTTC. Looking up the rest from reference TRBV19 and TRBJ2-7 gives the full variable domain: DGGITQSPKYLFRKEGQNVTLSCEQNLNHDAMYWYRQDPGQGLRLIYYSQIVNDFQKGDIAEGYSVSREKKESFPLTVTSAQKNPTAFYLCASSAGQGANEQYFGPGTRLTVT.

CDR3 residues: CASSSDSYEQYF. CDR3 DNA sequence: TGTGCCAGCAGCTCCGACAGCTACGAGCAGTACTTC. The chain is built from TRBV6-5 and TRBJ2-7; the D gene is possibly TRBD1 (5 bases). Trimming left V 6 bases short and J 3 bases short, with 9 bases between. CDR1 and CDR2 (germline): MNHEY, SVGAGI. CDR3 length equals 12 residues.

CDR3 DNA: TGTGCCACCAGTGGAGGAGGACAGAACACTGAAGCTTTCTTT. Translating gives CATSGGGQNTEAFF. The chain uses TRBV24-1 and TRBJ1-1, with D possibly being TRBD1 (5 bases). The germline V gene encodes CDR1 KGHDR and CDR2 SFDVKD. V lost 5 bases and J lost 1, with 10 bases in between. This CDR3 comprises 14 residues.

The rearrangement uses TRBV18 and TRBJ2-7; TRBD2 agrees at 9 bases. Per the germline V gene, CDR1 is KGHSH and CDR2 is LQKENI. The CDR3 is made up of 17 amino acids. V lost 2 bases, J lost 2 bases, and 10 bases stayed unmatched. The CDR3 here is CASSPASGKYDAYEQYF. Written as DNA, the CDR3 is TGTGCCAGCTCACCAGCTAGCGGGAAGTATGACGCCTACGAGCAGTACTTC.

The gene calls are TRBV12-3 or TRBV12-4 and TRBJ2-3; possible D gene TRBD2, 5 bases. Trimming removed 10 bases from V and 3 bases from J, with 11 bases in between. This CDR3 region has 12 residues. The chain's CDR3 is CATAERTDTQYF. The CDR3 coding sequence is TGTGCCACAGCGGAGCGGACAGATACGCAGTATTTT.

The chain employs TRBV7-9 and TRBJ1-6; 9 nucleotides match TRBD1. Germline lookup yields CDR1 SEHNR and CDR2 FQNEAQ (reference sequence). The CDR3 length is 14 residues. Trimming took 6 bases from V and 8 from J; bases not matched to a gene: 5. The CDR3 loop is CASRTGQGDSPLHF. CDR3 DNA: TGTGCCAGCAGGACGGGACAGGGTGATTCACCCCTCCACTTT.